The rows below give T cell receptor beta chains drawn from one sample of a study of blood T cell repertoires in COVID-19. Profiled with immunoSEQ multiplex PCR; TCRdb holds only in-frame clones, not every one. The table lists about 40,000 clones, roughly 87% of them singletons. The sequenced sample was peripheral blood. These receptors all stem from a woman of 80 years or more with active COVID-19. CDR3s include the opening cysteine and the closing phenylalanine or tryptophan. Each record gives: J gene, V gene, D gene, clone size, CDR3 DNA, CDR3 protein. A D gene is named only where the DNA matches it firmly. Size values are once, few and many counts, or a class for expanded clones, and some rows have none.

j_call: TRBJ2-1; v_call: TRBV19; d_call: .; clone_size: .; cdr3_nt: TGTGCCAGTAGTATCGCTGCTCCAACAGGGAATGAGCAGTTCTTC; cdr3_aa: CASSIAAPTGNEQFF
j_call: TRBJ1-1; v_call: TRBV5-4; d_call: .; clone_size: .; cdr3_nt: TGTGCCAGCAGATGGGGGGGGAACTCTGAAGCTTTCTTT; cdr3_aa: CASRWGGNSEAFF
j_call: TRBJ2-3; v_call: TRBV5-4; d_call: TRBD2; clone_size: .; cdr3_nt: TGTGCCAGCAGCTTGGCTAGCGGGGAAACAGATACGCAGTATTTT; cdr3_aa: CASSLASGETDTQYF
j_call: TRBJ2-7; v_call: TRBV18; d_call: TRBD1; clone_size: few; cdr3_nt: TGTGCCAGCTCACCACCCCTTCTGGGACAGGGAGGCGAGCAGTACTTC; cdr3_aa: CASSPPLLGQGGEQYF
j_call: TRBJ2-3; v_call: TRBV20-1; d_call: .; clone_size: .; cdr3_nt: TGCAGTGCTACTCCTCAGGATACGCAGTATTTT; cdr3_aa: CSATPQDTQYF
j_call: TRBJ2-3; v_call: TRBV5-1; d_call: .; clone_size: .; cdr3_nt: TGCGCCAGCAGCTTGGACGGACAACTAAGCACAGATACGCAGTATTTT; cdr3_aa: CASSLDGQLSTDTQYF
j_call: TRBJ2-3; v_call: TRBV11-2; d_call: TRBD2; clone_size: .; cdr3_nt: TGTGCCAGCAGCCGGGGGGTTACAGATACGCAGTATTTT; cdr3_aa: CASSRGVTDTQYF
j_call: TRBJ2-3; v_call: TRBV7-9; d_call: .; clone_size: .; cdr3_nt: TGTGCCAGCAGCTTTGGGGGGAATACGCAGTATTTT; cdr3_aa: CASSFGGNTQYF
j_call: TRBJ2-2; v_call: TRBV25-1; d_call: .; clone_size: .; cdr3_nt: TGTGCCAGCAGTGACCTAAACACCGGGGAGCTGTTTTTT; cdr3_aa: CASSDLNTGELFF
j_call: TRBJ2-1; v_call: TRBV4-3; d_call: TRBD2; clone_size: .; cdr3_nt: TGCGCCAGCAGCTGGACTAGCCCCAATGAGCAGTTCTTC; cdr3_aa: CASSWTSPNEQFF
j_call: TRBJ1-6; v_call: TRBV5-4; d_call: TRBD1; clone_size: once; cdr3_nt: TGTGCCAGCAGCTTGGGGAGACAGGGGAATTCACCCCTCCACTTT; cdr3_aa: CASSLGRQGNSPLHF
j_call: TRBJ1-3; v_call: TRBV6-6; d_call: .; clone_size: .; cdr3_nt: TGTGCCAGCAGTGCCGGGACACCCGGAAACACCATATATTTT; cdr3_aa: CASSAGTPGNTIYF
j_call: TRBJ2-3; v_call: TRBV6-4; d_call: .; clone_size: .; cdr3_nt: TGTGCCAGCAGTGACTCTGACTATCCGGATACTACGCAGTATTTT; cdr3_aa: CASSDSDYPDTTQYF
j_call: TRBJ1-5; v_call: TRBV28; d_call: .; clone_size: few; cdr3_nt: TGTGCCAGCAGTTCTGGGGCCTATCAGCCCCAGCATTTT; cdr3_aa: CASSSGAYQPQHF
j_call: TRBJ1-4; v_call: TRBV7-2; d_call: TRBD1; clone_size: .; cdr3_nt: TGTGCCAGCAGCTTAGGGGACAGGACTAATGAAAAACTGTTTTTT; cdr3_aa: CASSLGDRTNEKLFF
j_call: TRBJ2-1; v_call: TRBV5-1; d_call: .; clone_size: .; cdr3_nt: TGCGCCAGCACGGCGGGGCAGAACAATGAGCAGTTCTTC; cdr3_aa: CASTAGQNNEQFF
j_call: TRBJ1-1; v_call: TRBV5-1; d_call: .; clone_size: .; cdr3_nt: TGCGCCAGCAGCTTGTCGAGCACTGAAGCTTTCTTT; cdr3_aa: CASSLSSTEAFF
j_call: TRBJ1-4; v_call: TRBV24-1; d_call: .; clone_size: .; cdr3_nt: TGTGCCACCAGCCTCGGCCCAGGGGAACTGTTTTTT; cdr3_aa: CATSLGPGELFF
j_call: TRBJ2-3; v_call: TRBV29-1; d_call: TRBD2; clone_size: .; cdr3_nt: TGCAGCGTGACCCCCCCTAGCGGGGGACTAGATACGCAGTATTTT; cdr3_aa: CSVTPPSGGLDTQYF
j_call: TRBJ2-7; v_call: TRBV30; d_call: .; clone_size: .; cdr3_nt: TGTGCCTGGAGTCAACCGGTGAGGAACGAGCAGTACTTC; cdr3_aa: CAWSQPVRNEQYF
j_call: TRBJ2-2; v_call: TRBV6-6; d_call: .; clone_size: .; cdr3_nt: TGTGCCAGCAGTCAAAGGGGGGGATACACCGGGGAGCTGTTTTTT; cdr3_aa: CASSQRGGYTGELFF
j_call: TRBJ2-7; v_call: TRBV7-2; d_call: .; clone_size: .; cdr3_nt: TGTGCCAGCAGCTCCGCTAGCCGCAGCTACGAGCAGTACTTC; cdr3_aa: CASSSASRSYEQYF
j_call: TRBJ2-2; v_call: TRBV6-5; d_call: TRBD1; clone_size: .; cdr3_nt: TGTGCCAGCAGTTCCGGGACAGTGAACACCGGGGAGCTGTTTTTT; cdr3_aa: CASSSGTVNTGELFF
j_call: TRBJ2-1; v_call: TRBV6-2/TRBV6-3; d_call: .; clone_size: few; cdr3_nt: TGTGCCAGCAGTACAGGAGTTGAGCAGTTCTTC; cdr3_aa: CASSTGVEQFF
j_call: TRBJ1-1; v_call: TRBV6-6; d_call: .; clone_size: .; cdr3_nt: TGTGCCAGCAGCCGGGGACACGGGAACACTGAAGCTTTCTTT; cdr3_aa: CASSRGHGNTEAFF
j_call: TRBJ2-1; v_call: TRBV7-2; d_call: TRBD1; clone_size: .; cdr3_nt: TGTGCCAGCAGCTATGGGACAGGGAGCTACAATGAGCAGTTCTTC; cdr3_aa: CASSYGTGSYNEQFF
j_call: TRBJ2-5; v_call: TRBV5-4; d_call: TRBD2; clone_size: few; cdr3_nt: TGTGCCAGCAGCTTGGTTAGCGGGGGGGCACAGACCCAGTACTTC; cdr3_aa: CASSLVSGGAQTQYF
j_call: TRBJ2-5; v_call: TRBV5-1; d_call: .; clone_size: .; cdr3_nt: TGCGCCAGCAGCTTCGGCGGGGAAGAAGAGACCCAGTACTTC; cdr3_aa: CASSFGGEEETQYF
j_call: TRBJ2-3; v_call: TRBV7-2; d_call: .; clone_size: .; cdr3_nt: TGTGCCAGCAGCTTAACAGCGGTATCCACAGATACGCAGTATTTT; cdr3_aa: CASSLTAVSTDTQYF
j_call: TRBJ2-5; v_call: TRBV3-1/TRBV3-2; d_call: .; clone_size: .; cdr3_nt: TGTGCCAGCAGCCCCGCCCCGACTAGGGTAGAGACCCAGTACTTC; cdr3_aa: CASSPAPTRVETQYF
j_call: TRBJ2-5; v_call: TRBV6-5; d_call: TRBD2; clone_size: few; cdr3_nt: TGTGCCAGCAGTACTTCTAGCGGGGTACAGACCCAGTACTTC; cdr3_aa: CASSTSSGVQTQYF
j_call: TRBJ1-1; v_call: TRBV24-1; d_call: .; clone_size: .; cdr3_nt: TGTGCCACCAGTGATTTGGCTCGGCAGGTGAACACTGAAGCTTTCTTT; cdr3_aa: CATSDLARQVNTEAFF
j_call: TRBJ1-6; v_call: TRBV28; d_call: TRBD1; clone_size: .; cdr3_nt: TGTGCCAGCAGTTTTGACAGGGCGTCTAATTCACCCCTCCACTTT; cdr3_aa: CASSFDRASNSPLHF
j_call: TRBJ1-5; v_call: TRBV5-6; d_call: TRBD1; clone_size: .; cdr3_nt: TGTGCCAGCAGCGACGGGACAGGGGGTGGCAATCAGCCCCAGCATTTT; cdr3_aa: CASSDGTGGGNQPQHF
j_call: TRBJ1-5; v_call: TRBV28; d_call: .; clone_size: .; cdr3_nt: TGTGCCAGCAGTTTGGGCCAGGGCAATCAGCCCCAGCATTTT; cdr3_aa: CASSLGQGNQPQHF
j_call: TRBJ1-2; v_call: TRBV30; d_call: .; clone_size: .; cdr3_nt: TGTGCCTGGAGTCCAACATTGGGAGACGATGGCTACACCTTC; cdr3_aa: CAWSPTLGDDGYTF
j_call: TRBJ2-7; v_call: TRBV14; d_call: TRBD1; clone_size: .; cdr3_nt: TGTGCCAGCAGCCAACATGGGACAGGCTACGAGCAGTACTTC; cdr3_aa: CASSQHGTGYEQYF
j_call: TRBJ1-5; v_call: TRBV6-5; d_call: .; clone_size: .; cdr3_nt: TGTGCCAGCAGTCGCCAGGGGACTAGCAATCAGCCCCAGCATTTT; cdr3_aa: CASSRQGTSNQPQHF
j_call: TRBJ1-6; v_call: TRBV6-5; d_call: TRBD1; clone_size: once; cdr3_nt: TGTGCCAGCATCATCGGGACAGGGGCCTCTTCACCCCTCCACTTT; cdr3_aa: CASIIGTGASSPLHF
j_call: TRBJ2-4; v_call: TRBV3-1/TRBV3-2; d_call: TRBD1; clone_size: few; cdr3_nt: TGTGCCAGCAGCTTACAGGGGGAGTACATTCAGTACTTC; cdr3_aa: CASSLQGEYIQYF
j_call: TRBJ2-3; v_call: TRBV28; d_call: TRBD1; clone_size: .; cdr3_nt: TGTGCCAGCAGTCCCACCGACAGGGGTACAGATACGCAGTATTTT; cdr3_aa: CASSPTDRGTDTQYF
j_call: TRBJ1-1; v_call: TRBV18; d_call: .; clone_size: .; cdr3_nt: TGTGCCAGCTCACCAGCCGCGGAGATGAACACTGAAGCTTTCTTT; cdr3_aa: CASSPAAEMNTEAFF
j_call: TRBJ2-5; v_call: TRBV4-3; d_call: TRBD2; clone_size: .; cdr3_nt: TGCGCCAGCAGCCAAGTACCTAGCGGGGATGAGACCCAGTACTTC; cdr3_aa: CASSQVPSGDETQYF
j_call: TRBJ1-3; v_call: TRBV28; d_call: TRBD1; clone_size: .; cdr3_nt: TGTGCCAGCAGCCTACAGGGGGAATCTGGAAACACCATATATTTT; cdr3_aa: CASSLQGESGNTIYF
j_call: TRBJ1-1; v_call: TRBV3-1/TRBV3-2; d_call: TRBD1; clone_size: .; cdr3_nt: TGTGCCAGCAGCCGATCCGGGACAGGGGGGTTCTTGAACACTGAAGCTTTCTTT; cdr3_aa: CASSRSGTGGFLNTEAFF
j_call: TRBJ2-5; v_call: TRBV4-2; d_call: TRBD2; clone_size: .; cdr3_nt: TGTGCCAGCAGCCAAGATGCCCTAGCGGGGGCACAAGAGACCCAGTACTTC; cdr3_aa: CASSQDALAGAQETQYF
j_call: TRBJ2-5; v_call: TRBV18; d_call: .; clone_size: .; cdr3_nt: TGTGCCAGCTCACCCGGAGGGTTCCAAGAGACCCAGTACTTC; cdr3_aa: CASSPGGFQETQYF
j_call: TRBJ1-5; v_call: TRBV5-4; d_call: .; clone_size: .; cdr3_nt: TGTGCCAGCAGCTTGGGAGGTGATCAGCCCCAGCATTTT; cdr3_aa: CASSLGGDQPQHF
j_call: TRBJ1-5; v_call: TRBV6-2/TRBV6-3; d_call: TRBD1; clone_size: .; cdr3_nt: TGTGCCAGCAGCAGGGGGACCGGGTATTCCAATCAGCCCCAGCATTTT; cdr3_aa: CASSRGTGYSNQPQHF
j_call: TRBJ2-2; v_call: TRBV9; d_call: TRBD2; clone_size: .; cdr3_nt: TGTGCCAGCAGCGTAGGCCTAGCGGGGGGCTCTGGGATGGTCACCGGGGAGCTGTTTTTT; cdr3_aa: CASSVGLAGGSGMVTGELFF
j_call: TRBJ2-7; v_call: TRBV24-1; d_call: TRBD1; clone_size: .; cdr3_nt: TGTGCCACCAGTGTTGCCGGCACTGGACAGGGGGCCCCCTACGAGCAGTACTTC; cdr3_aa: CATSVAGTGQGAPYEQYF
j_call: TRBJ1-1; v_call: TRBV19; d_call: .; clone_size: .; cdr3_nt: TGTGCCAGTAGTTTTGGGCAGAACACTGAAGCTTTCTTT; cdr3_aa: CASSFGQNTEAFF
j_call: TRBJ1-1; v_call: TRBV5-1; d_call: .; clone_size: few; cdr3_nt: TGCGCCAGCAGCTTGGGAGGTTTGGCGGTGAACACTGAAGCTTTCTTT; cdr3_aa: CASSLGGLAVNTEAFF
j_call: TRBJ1-4; v_call: TRBV24-1; d_call: TRBD1; clone_size: .; cdr3_nt: TGTGCCACCAGTGAGCAGACAGGGGGCAGTGAAAAACTGTTTTTT; cdr3_aa: CATSEQTGGSEKLFF